This TCR beta chain came from a study of identical twins' blood T cells. Overall study findings and caveats: V gene usage reportedly matched far better within twin pairs than unrelated donors.

Comment on this clonotype: Its specificity is not known.

TCRdb re-called the 5' RACE reads with MiXCR, one entry per CDR3 protein. Of hundreds of thousands of distinct CDR3 sequences detected, around 30% appear once; the ten largest clones hold roughly 6.1%. J was trimmed by 4 bases and V by 5 bases; bases with no gene match: 6. CDR1 and CDR2 (germline): MNHEY, SMNVEV (reference sequence). This CDR3 comprises 15 residues. This chain links TRBV27 with TRBJ1-1, with 11 bases fitting TRBD1. This clonotype originated in a woman aged 18 to 49 in good health. Sequencing input: PBMCs. CDR3 coding DNA: TGTGCCAGCAGTGCCGCCGGGACAGGGGGCACTGAAGCTTTCTTT. Encoded protein: CASSAAGTGGTEAFF.